The 17 T cell receptor beta chains reported below all come from one sample, sequenced in a study of blood T cell repertoires in COVID-19 (dated by TCRdb to 2018 to 2020). To prepare the library, the immunoSEQ multiplex PCR assay was applied. TCRdb retrieved this table from immuneACCESS and kept in-frame rearrangements only. Not all clones are present; in checked studies, unresolved V genes account for under half, and no reason is known for the remainder. This sample holds about 190,000 clones; less than 90% were observed only once. Jointly, the top ten make up under 4% of the sample. Sequenced: PBMCs or T cells enriched from blood (not recorded which). Receptors were obtained from a woman aged 25-40 years who had been exposed to COVID-19.

The V call is TRBV5-5, the J call TRBJ2-3; tentatively, D is TRBD2 (7 bases). The germline V gene has CDR1 SGHKS and CDR2 YYEKEE (reference sequence). V was clipped by 2 bases and J by 2 bases, with 21 bases between them. This CDR3 is built from 18 residues. CDR3 nucleotide sequence: TGTGCCAGCAGCTTAAGGGGGGGCCCGTTCCCCCCCACAGATACGCAGTATTTT. Its protein is CASSLRGGPFPPTDTQYF.

The chain couples TRBV7-9 to TRBJ1-5; TRBD1 matches 9 bases. The CDR3 totals 14 residues. Germline V gives CDR1 SEHNR, CDR2 FQNEAQ (reference sequence). Unmatched junction bases numbered 6, after V lost 4 bases and J lost 8 bases. DNA of the CDR3: TGTGCCAGCAGCTGGGACAGGGTGTCGGAGCCCCAGCATTTT. This codes for CASSWDRVSEPQHF.

J is TRBJ1-6 and V is TRBV27, with D tentatively TRBD1 (6 bases). Germline assignment: CDR1 MNHEY and CDR2 SMNVEV (reference sequence). This CDR3 has 14 residues. Trimming took 2 bases from V and 5 from J, leaving 7 bases between them. The CDR3 spells CASSLGGHNSPLHF. DNA of the CDR3: TGTGCCAGCAGTTTAGGGGGCCATAATTCACCCCTCCACTTT.

The gene calls are TRBV27 and TRBJ2-6; tentative D call: TRBD2 (5 bases). V dropped 2 bases and J dropped 0 bases, with 5 bases sitting between them. The CDR3 covers 15 residues. The germline gives CDR1 MNHEY, CDR2 SMNVEV (reference sequence). Here the CDR3 DNA reads TGTGCCAGCAGTTTAGGGAGCTCTGGGGCCAACGTCCTGACTTTC. Protein product: CASSLGSSGANVLTF.

The V gene is TRBV6-6, the J gene TRBJ2-7, with a weak D call TRBD1 (5 bases). CDR1 is MNHNY and CDR2 is SVGAGI in the germline V gene (reference sequence). V lost 0 bases and J lost 4, with 10 bases in between. This CDR3 is 14 amino acids long. This CDR3 reads CASSYSGQGYEQYF. The CDR3 nucleotides read TGTGCCAGCAGTTACTCGGGGCAGGGATACGAGCAGTACTTC.

The chain couples TRBV19 to TRBJ1-2; 7 nucleotides agree with TRBD1. In germline, CDR1 is LNHDA, CDR2 SQIVND (reference sequence). The CDR3 sequence is 15 residues long. V gave up 4 bases and J gave up 8 bases; unmatched junction bases: 13. The DNA for the CDR3 is TGTGCCAGTAGTAGTTCGGGACAGCAATTAATAGGCTACACCTTC. This gives the protein CASSSSGQQLIGYTF.

This chain joins TRBV10-3 and TRBJ2-6, with D perhaps matching TRBD1 (6 bases). The CDR3 runs to 14 residues. Trimming left V 10 bases short and J 4 bases short, with 14 bases between. The germline CDR1 and CDR2 sequences are ENHRY and SYGVKD. CDR3 nucleotides: TGTGCCACTACGACAGGTACAGGGGCCAACGTCCTGACTTTC. It translates to CATTTGTGANVLTF.

J is TRBJ1-2 and V is TRBV28; D not certain. Trimming cost V 10 bases and J 2 bases, with 14 bases left between them. Germline V gene lookup returns CDR1 MDHEN and CDR2 SYDVKM. The CDR3 contains 13 residues. The CDR3: CATLMGRNYGYTF. The CDR3 DNA sequence: TGTGCCACCTTGATGGGCAGAAACTATGGCTACACCTTC.

The rearrangement links TRBV27 to TRBJ1-2; no definite D call. Trimming pared 0 bases from V and 5 bases from J, leaving 7 bases between. This CDR3 contains 13 residues. CDR1 is MNHEY, CDR2 SMNVEV, per germline (reference sequence). The CDR3 sequence is CASSLSSAYGYTF. Written as DNA, the CDR3 is TGTGCCAGCAGTTTATCAAGCGCGTATGGCTACACCTTC.

CDR3 sequence: CASHRGTGGNEQYF. In nucleotides, the CDR3 is TGTGCCAGTCACAGGGGGACAGGGGGTAACGAGCAGTACTTC. The rearrangement uses TRBV19 and TRBJ2-7; TRBD1 matches 11 bases. J lost 5 bases, V lost 8 bases, and 8 bases had no gene match. The CDR3 is 14 residues long. Germline loops: CDR1 LNHDA, CDR2 SQIVND (reference sequence).

The J gene is TRBJ2-6, the V gene TRBV30; 7 bases are a match to TRBD1. V was pared by 5 bases and J by 4 bases, with 5 bases of the junction left unmatched. Germline V CDR1 and CDR2: GTSNPN, SVGIG (reference sequence). This CDR3 is 14 amino acids long. The CDR3 is CAWDRVSGANVLTF. CDR3 coding DNA: TGTGCCTGGGACAGGGTTTCAGGGGCCAACGTCCTGACTTTC. The full variable domain, rest sourced from reference TRBV30 and TRBJ2-6, is SQTIHQWPATLVQPVGSPLSLECTVEGTSNPNLYWYRQAAGRGLQLLFYSVGIGQISSEVPQNLSASRPQDRQFILSSKKLLLSDSGFYLCAWDRVSGANVLTFGAGSRLTVL.

This clone was recorded once. This chain links TRBV20-1 with TRBJ1-1, with D hard to call. This CDR3 has 15 residues. Trimming took off 3 bases at V and 1 base at J, with 15 bases between the two ends. CDR1 is DFQATT, CDR2 SNEGSKA, per germline (reference sequence). Written as DNA, the CDR3 is TGCAGTGCTAGTCCCTTGCGGGCTTCGAACACTGAAGCTTTCTTT. Translation gives CSASPLRASNTEAFF.

The chain joins TRBV5-4 to TRBJ2-7; TRBD2 agrees at 8 bases. Germline CDR1 and CDR2: SGHNT and YYREEE (reference sequence). Trimming at V came to 1 base and at J to 6 bases, leaving 0 bases not matched to a gene. The CDR3 consists of 12 residues. CDR3 sequence reads: CASSLRGGEQYF. The CDR3 region has the DNA TGTGCCAGCAGCTTGCGGGGGGGCGAGCAGTACTTC.

The rearrangement uses TRBV15 and TRBJ2-2; no reliable D call. Germline-derived CDR1 and CDR2 are LNHNV and YYDKDF (reference sequence). The ends were cut back, 3 bases at V and 5 bases at J, with 4 bases in the middle. The CDR3 has 12 amino acids. CDR3 nucleotides: TGTGCCACCAGCAGCCTTACCGGGGAGCTGTTTTTT. Its protein is CATSSLTGELFF. Complete variable domain (other parts from reference TRBV15 and TRBJ2-2): DAMVIQNPRYQVTQFGKPVTLSCSQTLNHNVMYWYQQKSSQAPKLLFHYYDKDFNNEADTPDNFQSRRPNTSFCFLDIRSPGLGDTAMYLCATSSLTGELFFGEGSRLTVL.

The V gene is TRBV10-3, the J gene TRBJ1-1; tentative D call: TRBD1 (6 bases). Germline-derived CDR1 and CDR2 are ENHRY and SYGVKD. This CDR3 comprises 16 residues. Trimming left V 4 bases short and J 4 bases short, with 19 bases between. The CDR3 DNA reads TGTGCCATCAGTGGGCGGGAGGGACATGGCGTCACTGAAGCTTTCTTT. This translates into CAISGREGHGVTEAFF.

The CDR3, as DNA: TGTGCCAGCAGTTTTTGGGGGCAGGAGCAGTACTTC. Translation: CASSFWGQEQYF. The rearrangement links TRBV12-3 or TRBV12-4 to TRBJ2-7; weak D call: TRBD1 (6 bases). V was cut by 3 bases and J by 7 bases, with 10 bases left in between. The CDR3 contains 12 residues.

The chain employs TRBV5-1 and TRBJ2-7, with 8 bases aligning to TRBD1. This CDR3 comprises 15 residues. V dropped 0 bases and J dropped 2; count of bases not matched to a gene: 4. In germline, CDR1 is SGHRS, CDR2 YFSETQ. CDR3 in DNA: TGCGCCAGCAGCTTGGGCAGGGGGCTAACCTACGAGCAGTACTTC. It encodes CASSLGRGLTYEQYF. The whole variable domain, remainder taken from reference TRBV5-1 and TRBJ2-7, is KAGVTQTPRYLIKTRGQQVTLSCSPISGHRSVSWYQQTPGQGLQFLFEYFSETQRNKGNFPGRFSGRQFSNSRSEMNVSTLELGDSALYLCASSLGRGLTYEQYFGPGTRLTVT.